This T cell receptor beta chain appears in the sequencing data of a study of T cells expressing NK-cell markers. Study-wide context: Cells sorted as CD3+CD56+NKG2C+, CD3+CD56+NKG2C- and CD3+CD56-NKG2C+ T cells supplied the TCR beta repertoires. Eight donors were sequenced, seven testing HCMV-seropositive and one testing seronegative. Whole-study findings and limits: Among CD8+ T cells from several donors, dominant NKG2C+ clonotypes accounted for about 1.0-7.5%.

TCRdb derives one entry per CDR3 protein from the 5' RACE reads, leaving out DNA. The listing records approximately 110,000 distinct CDR3 sequences. The CDR3 runs to 15 residues. The germline V gene has CDR1 LGHNA and CDR2 YSLEER. In regard to this clonotype: Its antigen is unidentified.

Specimen: blood T cells: a sorted CD56 or NKG2C T cell subset, CD4+ or CD8+ T cells, or bulk PBMC T cells (not recorded which). The clonotype comes from a woman between 18 and 70 years old in good health. The chain carries TRBV4-3 and TRBJ1-5. This chain's CDR3 is CASSQGVSLNQPQHF.